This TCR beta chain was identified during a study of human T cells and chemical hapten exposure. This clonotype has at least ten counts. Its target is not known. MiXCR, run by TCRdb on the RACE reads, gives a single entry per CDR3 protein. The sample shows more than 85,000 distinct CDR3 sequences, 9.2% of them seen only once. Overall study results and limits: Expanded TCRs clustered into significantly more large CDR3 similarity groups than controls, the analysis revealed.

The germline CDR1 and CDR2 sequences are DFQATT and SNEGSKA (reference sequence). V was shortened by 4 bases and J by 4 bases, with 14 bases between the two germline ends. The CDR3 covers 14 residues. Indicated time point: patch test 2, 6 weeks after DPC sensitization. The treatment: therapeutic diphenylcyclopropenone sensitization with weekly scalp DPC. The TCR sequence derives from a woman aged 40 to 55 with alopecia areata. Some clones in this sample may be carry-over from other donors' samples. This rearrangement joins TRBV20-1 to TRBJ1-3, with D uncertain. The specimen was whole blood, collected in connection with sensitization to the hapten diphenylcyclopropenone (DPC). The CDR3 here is CSAKDALRGNTIYF. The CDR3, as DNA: TGCAGTGCTAAAGACGCGTTGAGGGGAAACACCATATATTTT.